This T cell receptor (beta chain) was profiled in a study of early T cells in non-severe SARS-CoV-2 infection. Study-level findings and limits: VDJdb-based matching was biased toward anti-spike CD8 responses and missed private and CD4 specificities.

Ten or more counts support this clonotype. Its specificity is unknown. V was pared by 5 bases and J by 4 bases, with 0 bases of the junction left unmatched. CDR3 length equals 11 residues. Germline V gives CDR1 SQVTM, CDR2 ANQGSEA. TCRdb ran MiXCR on the 5' RACE reads and lists one entry per CDR3 protein. The top ten hold 5% to 7.5% of the sample, which has some 48,000 distinct CDR3 sequences, roughly 4% seen once. The chain has TRBV29-1 and TRBJ1-2; 8 bases fit TRBD1. The sample comprised whole blood. The receptor comes from an adult who was a healthcare worker with PCR-confirmed SARS-CoV-2 infection or an uninfected control (not recorded which). In DNA, the CDR3 is TGCAGCGTTACAGGGGGCTATGGCTACACCTTC. This encodes CSVTGGYGYTF.